A single sample gave rise to the 25 T cell receptor beta chains below, sequenced in a study of cytomegalovirus exposure and HLA in healthy donors. PCR primers comprised 60 Vbeta and 13 Jbeta primers. TCRdb keeps only in-frame clones here, not all; method: immunoSEQ multiplex PCR. This repertoire shows 140,000 or so clones, approximately 70% found once; its top ten account for about 1.5%. The material sequenced was PBMCs. The receptors derive from a woman in her twenties or thirties in good health and CMV-seronegative.

This clone was found a few times. The V call is TRBV11-2, the J call TRBJ2-7; D possibly corresponds to TRBD2 (6 bases). Germline lookup yields CDR1 SGHAT and CDR2 FQNNGV. The CDR3 totals 14 residues. V gave up 6 bases and J gave up 2 bases, with 14 bases separating them. The CDR3 nucleotides are TGTGCCAGCAGACCAACTAGCCAGACCTACGAGCAGTACTTC. This codes for CASRPTSQTYEQYF.

This clone was detected only a few times. The chain couples TRBV30 to TRBJ1-5; D gene ambiguous. The CDR3 extends over 14 amino acids. V was shortened by 2 bases and J by 2 bases, with 10 bases between the two germline ends. From germline, CDR1 is GTSNPN and CDR2 SVGIG (reference sequence). This CDR3 reads CAWSTLEGNQPQHF. The DNA for the CDR3 is TGTGCCTGGAGTACTCTAGAGGGCAATCAGCCCCAGCATTTT.

There are a few counts of this clone. This chain joins TRBV2 and TRBJ2-3, with no clear D. The CDR3 is 14 amino acids. Trimming took 7 bases from V and 0 from J, leaving 11 bases between them. Germline CDR1 and CDR2: SNHLY and FYNNEI. The CDR3 bases are TGTGCCAGCATATTATCCCCGAGCACAGATACGCAGTATTTT. This sequence encodes CASILSPSTDTQYF.

The rearrangement uses TRBV21-1 and TRBJ1-2; TRBD1 is the table's D call, not checked against the DNA. TRBV21-1 represents a pseudogene. The CDR3 has 15 residues. This chain's CDR3 is CASSALWAANYGYTF. For the CDR3, the DNA is TGTGCCAGCAGCGCCTTGTGGGCCGCGAACTATGGCTACACCTTC.

The V gene is TRBV4-1, the J gene TRBJ2-1; 10 bases map to TRBD2. Germline V gives CDR1 MGHRA, CDR2 YSYEKL. V lost 2 bases and J lost 4; bases outside the gene matches: 8. CDR3 length: 17 residues. The CDR3 loop is CASSQYSGTSEYNEQFF. As DNA, the CDR3 is TGCGCCAGCAGCCAATATTCTGGGACTAGCGAATACAATGAGCAGTTCTTC.

This clone was recorded a few times. V gene TRBV5-1 combines with J gene TRBJ2-3; no firm D call. The CDR3 runs to 13 residues. V was shortened by 0 bases and J by 4 bases, with 6 bases between the two germline ends. Germline CDR1 is SGHRS and CDR2 is YFSETQ. The CDR3 sequence: CASSLAVADTQYF. CDR3 coding DNA: TGCGCCAGCAGCTTGGCCGTCGCAGATACGCAGTATTTT.

CDR3 DNA sequence: TGCGCCAGCAGCCCCGGACAGGCGTACAATGAGCAGTTCTTC. Protein product: CASSPGQAYNEQFF. The chain has TRBV5-1 and TRBJ2-1, with 7 bases matching TRBD1. V lost 4 bases and J lost 4; bases outside the gene matches: 5. Germline CDR1 is SGHRS and CDR2 is YFSETQ. CDR3 length equals 14 residues.

This clone came up once. The chain couples TRBV6-4 to TRBJ2-3, with D possibly being TRBD1 (6 bases). Trimming cost V 3 bases and J 2 bases, with 12 bases left between them. The CDR3 runs 15 residues. CDR1 and CDR2 from the germline V gene are MRHNA and SNTAGT. The CDR3: CASSEAGAPTDTQYF. In nucleotides, the CDR3 is TGTGCCAGCAGTGAGGCAGGGGCCCCCACAGATACGCAGTATTTT.

The chain joins TRBV4-1 to TRBJ2-3; the D gene is possibly TRBD2 (6 bases). The V end lost 0 bases, the J end lost 0 bases, and 13 bases lay between the germline ends. Germline CDR1 is MGHRA and CDR2 is YSYEKL. This CDR3 has 17 amino acids. CDR3 sequence: CASSQEGTSSSTDTQYF. The CDR3 bases are TGCGCCAGCAGCCAAGAGGGAACTAGCTCTAGCACAGATACGCAGTATTTT.

The chain employs TRBV7-9 and TRBJ1-6; D remains unclear. There are 13 residues in the CDR3. The V gene lost 3 bases and the J gene lost 7 bases, with 7 bases spanning the gap. CDR1 and CDR2 (germline): SEHNR, FQNEAQ (reference sequence). CDR3 DNA: TGTGCCAGCAGCTTGGAGTCCAATTCACCCCTCCACTTT. Its protein is CASSLESNSPLHF.

This clone came up a few times. The V call is TRBV4-2, the J call TRBJ2-1; D ambiguous. The V end was cut by 3 bases, the J end by 0 bases, with 9 bases between. Germline assignment: CDR1 LGHNA and CDR2 YNFKEQ. The CDR3 runs to 15 residues. CDR3 sequence reads: CASSHPLSSYNEQFF. The CDR3 coding sequence is TGTGCCAGCAGCCATCCTCTGAGCTCCTACAATGAGCAGTTCTTC.

The J gene is TRBJ1-5, the V gene TRBV27, with 8 bases lining up with TRBD1. V dropped 5 bases and J dropped 0; count of bases not matched to a gene: 12. The germline gives CDR1 MNHEY, CDR2 SMNVEV (reference sequence). CDR3 length: 18 amino acids. Here the CDR3 DNA reads TGTGCCAGCAGTCCTTGGACAGGGACTTTCGGTAGCAATCAGCCCCAGCATTTT. Translation: CASSPWTGTFGSNQPQHF.

The chain carries TRBV29-1 and TRBJ2-1; TRBD2 agrees at 12 bases. CDR3 length: 16 amino acids. J was trimmed by 3 bases and V by 3 bases; bases with no gene match: 6. The germline CDR1 and CDR2 sequences are SQVTM and ANQGSEA. CDR3 bases: TGCAGCGTTGAGGCTAGCGGGGGGGCTTTCTACAATGAGCAGTTCTTC. This codes for CSVEASGGAFYNEQFF.

The genes are TRBV5-6 and TRBJ2-7; D gene unclear. Looked up from germline, CDR1 is SGHDT and CDR2 is YYEEEE. The CDR3 contains 13 residues. V was pared by 0 bases and J by 3 bases, with 7 bases between. CDR3 in DNA: TGTGCCAGCAGCTTGGCTGCCTACTACGAGCAGTACTTC. This translates into CASSLAAYYEQYF.

The chain has TRBV5-6 and TRBJ1-1; no clear D. Germline V gene sequence: CDR1 SGHDT, CDR2 YYEEEE. Trimming left V 0 bases short and J 1 base short, with 4 bases between. This CDR3 comprises 13 residues. The CDR3 is CASSLVRNTEAFF. The CDR3 bases are TGTGCCAGCAGCTTGGTCAGGAACACTGAAGCTTTCTTT.

In this sample, this clone turned up a few times. One end of the junction varies from germline; a read error may be responsible. The chain uses TRBV30 and TRBJ2-2, with 12 bases fitting TRBD2. Per the germline V gene, CDR1 is GTSNPN and CDR2 is SVGIG (reference sequence). This CDR3 is built from 16 residues. The CDR3 region is CAWSALAGGKHRGAVF. The CDR3 bases are TGTGCCTGGAGTGCCCTAGCGGGAGGGAAGCACCGGGGAGCTGTTTTT.

Only a few counts were recorded for this clone. This chain connects TRBV5-8 to TRBJ2-2; D might be TRBD2 (5 bases). Trimming removed 0 bases from V and 4 bases from J, with 10 bases in between. The CDR3 is made up of 15 amino acids. The germline CDR1 and CDR2 sequences are SGHTS and YDEGEE. CDR3 DNA: TGTGCCAGCAGCTTGGTCCTAGCTGGCACCGGGGAGCTGTTTTTT. This gives the protein CASSLVLAGTGELFF.

This chain connects TRBV14 to TRBJ2-7; no definite D call. Germline V lookup: CDR1 SGHDN, CDR2 FVKESK. With 3 bases removed from V and 0 bases from J, the gap between germline ends came to 6 bases. There are 13 residues in the CDR3. The CDR3 reads CASSHYSSYEQYF. CDR3 coding DNA: TGTGCCAGCAGCCATTACAGCTCCTACGAGCAGTACTTC.

This chain joins TRBV4-1 and TRBJ1-4, with 9 bases fitting TRBD1. Germline V gene sequence: CDR1 MGHRA, CDR2 YSYEKL. The CDR3 runs 14 residues. V lost 2 bases to trimming and J lost 6 bases; unmatched junction nucleotides: 1. CDR3 sequence (DNA): TGCGCCAGCAGCCAAAGGACAGGGGATGAAAAACTGTTTTTT. It specifies CASSQRTGDEKLFF.

V and J are TRBV6-1 and TRBJ1-2, with 7 bases lining up with TRBD1. The germline CDR1 and CDR2 sequences are MNHNS and SASEGT. V lost 6 bases and J lost 8; bases outside the gene matches: 9. CDR3 size: 13 residues. CDR3 sequence (DNA): TGTGCCAGCAGCGTTGGGCAGGGGGAAGGCTACACCTTC. Translation gives CASSVGQGEGYTF.

This clone was picked up one time. V gene TRBV19 combines with J gene TRBJ2-2; 9 bases map to TRBD1. CDR1 LNHDA and CDR2 SQIVND come from the germline V gene (reference sequence). The CDR3 contains 13 residues. With 6 bases clipped from V and 5 bases from J, the junction kept 1 base outside the gene matches. The CDR3 sequence: CASRGQGTGELFF. CDR3 in DNA: TGTGCCAGTAGGGGACAGGGAACCGGGGAGCTGTTTTTT. Combining the CDR3 with reference TRBV19 and TRBJ2-2 gives the whole variable domain DGGITQSPKYLFRKEGQNVTLSCEQNLNHDAMYWYRQDPGQGLRLIYYSQIVNDFQKGDIAEGYSVSREKKESFPLTVTSAQKNPTAFYLCASRGQGTGELFFGEGSRLTVL.

The rearrangement links TRBV30 to TRBJ1-5; 7 bases line up with TRBD1. This CDR3 spans 16 amino acids. Trimming cost V 3 bases and J 2 bases; bases outside gene matches: 10. Germline V gene lookup returns CDR1 GTSNPN and CDR2 SVGIG (reference sequence). The CDR3 loop reads CAWSPLGTVRNQPQHF. The CDR3 region has the DNA TGTGCCTGGAGCCCTCTTGGGACAGTCCGCAATCAGCCCCAGCATTTT.

This clone was seen a handful of times. CDR3 loop: CASSLRRGGIDTQYF. The DNA of the CDR3 is TGTGCCAGCAGCTTAAGGCGGGGGGGGATAGATACGCAGTATTTT. V is TRBV7-3 and J is TRBJ2-3; 9 bases agree with TRBD2. CDR3 length: 15 amino acids. Trimming cost V 1 base and J 5 bases; bases outside gene matches: 4. Germline V gene data show CDR1 as SGHTA and CDR2 as FQGTGA.

The table lists this clone with a count of one. Other DNA variants within this sample encode the same CDR3. The chain is built from TRBV4-1 and TRBJ1-3; D ambiguous. This CDR3 has 15 amino acids. In germline, CDR1 is MGHRA, CDR2 YSYEKL. V shed 0 bases and J shed 3 bases, with 9 bases lying between them. CDR3 loop: CASSQDPGIGNTIYF. DNA for the CDR3: TGCGCCAGCAGCCAAGATCCCGGTATTGGAAACACCATATATTTT.

This clone appeared a few times. The junction departs from the called germline gene at one end, perhaps through a read error. CDR3 residues: CASSSEMEQIAGGCF. The CDR3 DNA reads as TGTGCCAGCAGTTCCGAGATGGAACAAATAGCGGGAGGGTGCTTC. The V call is TRBV28, the J call TRBJ2-7, with 11 bases matching TRBD2. The CDR3 length is 15 residues. Germline-derived CDR1 and CDR2 are MDHEN and SYDVKM.